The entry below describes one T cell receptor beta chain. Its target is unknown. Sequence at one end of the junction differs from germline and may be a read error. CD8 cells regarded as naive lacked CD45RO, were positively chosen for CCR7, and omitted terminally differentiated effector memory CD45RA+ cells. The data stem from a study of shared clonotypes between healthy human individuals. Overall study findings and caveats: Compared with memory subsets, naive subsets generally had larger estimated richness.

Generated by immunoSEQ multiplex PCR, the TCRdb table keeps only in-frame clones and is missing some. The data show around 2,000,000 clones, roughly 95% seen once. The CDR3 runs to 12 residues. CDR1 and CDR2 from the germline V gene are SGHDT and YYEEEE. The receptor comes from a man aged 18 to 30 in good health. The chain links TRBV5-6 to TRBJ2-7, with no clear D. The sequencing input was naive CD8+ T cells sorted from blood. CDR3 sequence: CASSLASVSLHF. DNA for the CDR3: TGTGCCAGCAGCTTGGCCTCCGTCAGTCTGCACTTC.